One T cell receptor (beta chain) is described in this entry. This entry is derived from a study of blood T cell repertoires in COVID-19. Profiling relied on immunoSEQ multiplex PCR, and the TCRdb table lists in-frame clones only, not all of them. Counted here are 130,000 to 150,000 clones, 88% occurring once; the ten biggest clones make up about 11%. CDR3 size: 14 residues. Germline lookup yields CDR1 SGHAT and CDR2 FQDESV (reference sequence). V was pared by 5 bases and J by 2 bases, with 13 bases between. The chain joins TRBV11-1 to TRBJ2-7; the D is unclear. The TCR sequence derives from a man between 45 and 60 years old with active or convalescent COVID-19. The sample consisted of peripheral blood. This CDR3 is CASSPPAVTYEQYF. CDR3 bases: TGTGCCAGCAGCCCTCCGGCGGTTACCTACGAGCAGTACTTC. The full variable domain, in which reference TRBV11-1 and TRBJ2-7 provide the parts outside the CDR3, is EAEVAQSPRYKITEKSQAVAFWCDPISGHATLYWYRQILGQGPELLVQFQDESVVDDSQLPKDRFSAERLKGVDSTLKIQPAELGDSAMYLCASSPPAVTYEQYFGPGTRLTVT.